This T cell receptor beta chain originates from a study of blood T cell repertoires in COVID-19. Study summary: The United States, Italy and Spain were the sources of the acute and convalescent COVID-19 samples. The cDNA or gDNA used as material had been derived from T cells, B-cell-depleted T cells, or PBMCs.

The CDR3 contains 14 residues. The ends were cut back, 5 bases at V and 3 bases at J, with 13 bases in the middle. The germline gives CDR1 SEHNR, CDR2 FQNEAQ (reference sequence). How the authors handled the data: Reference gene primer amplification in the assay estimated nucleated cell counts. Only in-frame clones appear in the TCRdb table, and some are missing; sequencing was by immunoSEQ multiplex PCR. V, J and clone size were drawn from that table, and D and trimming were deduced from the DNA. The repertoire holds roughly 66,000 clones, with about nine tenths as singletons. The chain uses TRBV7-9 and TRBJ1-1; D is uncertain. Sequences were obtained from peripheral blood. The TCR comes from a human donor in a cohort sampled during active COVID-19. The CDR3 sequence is CASSPRTWDTEAFF. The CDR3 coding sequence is TGTGCCAGCAGCCCTAGGACTTGGGACACTGAAGCTTTCTTT.